The sequence of this TCR beta chain was determined in a study of blood T cell repertoires in COVID-19. From germline, CDR1 is SGHDT and CDR2 YYEEEE. The J segment lost 5 bases and the V segment lost 1 base, leaving 3 bases of the junction unmatched. This CDR3 region has 16 residues. TCRdb's copy holds only in-frame clones and misses some; the assay was immunoSEQ multiplex PCR. The sample lists approximately 430,000 clones; roughly 89% were seen once. Sequenced material: peripheral blood. The sequence came from a woman aged 25 to 39 with active or convalescent COVID-19. This chain joins TRBV5-6 and TRBJ2-3; 14 bases line up with TRBD2. CDR3 region: CASSLYGTSGRDTQYF. CDR3 sequence (DNA): TGTGCCAGCAGCTTGTACGGGACTAGCGGGAGAGATACGCAGTATTTT. Complete variable domain (other parts from reference TRBV5-6 and TRBJ2-3): DAGVTQSPTHLIKTRGQQVTLRCSPKSGHDTVSWYQQALGQGPQFIFQYYEEEERQRGNFPDRFSGHQFPNYSSELNVNALLLGDSALYLCASSLYGTSGRDTQYFGPGTRLTVL.